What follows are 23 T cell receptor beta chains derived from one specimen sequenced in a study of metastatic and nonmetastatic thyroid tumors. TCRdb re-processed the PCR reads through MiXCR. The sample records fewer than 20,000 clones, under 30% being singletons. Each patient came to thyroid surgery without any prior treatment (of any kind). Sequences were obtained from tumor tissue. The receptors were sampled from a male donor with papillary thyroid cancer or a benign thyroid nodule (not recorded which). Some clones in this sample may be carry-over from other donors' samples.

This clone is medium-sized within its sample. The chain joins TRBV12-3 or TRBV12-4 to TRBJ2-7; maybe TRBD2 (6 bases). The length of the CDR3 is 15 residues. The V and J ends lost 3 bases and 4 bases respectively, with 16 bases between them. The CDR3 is CASSLDGSASYEQYF. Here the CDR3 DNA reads TGTGCCAGCAGTTTGGACGGGAGCGCCAGTTACGAGCAGTACTTC.

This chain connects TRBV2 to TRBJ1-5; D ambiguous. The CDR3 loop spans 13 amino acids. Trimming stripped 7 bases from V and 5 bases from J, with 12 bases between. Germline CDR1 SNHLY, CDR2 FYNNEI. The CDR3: CASTRLKDQPQHF. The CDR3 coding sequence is TGTGCCAGCACCCGACTAAAAGATCAGCCCCAGCATTTT. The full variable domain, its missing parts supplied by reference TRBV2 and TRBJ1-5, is EPEVTQTPSHQVTQMGQEVILRCVPISNHLYFYWYRQILGQKVEFLVSFYNNEISEKSEIFDDQFSVERPDGSNFTLKIRSTKLEDSAMYFCASTRLKDQPQHFGDGTRLSIL.

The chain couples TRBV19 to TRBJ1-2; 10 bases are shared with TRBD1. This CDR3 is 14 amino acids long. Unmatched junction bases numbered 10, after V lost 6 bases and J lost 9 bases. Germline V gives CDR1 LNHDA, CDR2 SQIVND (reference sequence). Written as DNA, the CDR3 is TGTGCCAGTAGCCCCCGACAGGGGGCGACATGCTACACCTTC. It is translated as CASSPRQGATCYTF.

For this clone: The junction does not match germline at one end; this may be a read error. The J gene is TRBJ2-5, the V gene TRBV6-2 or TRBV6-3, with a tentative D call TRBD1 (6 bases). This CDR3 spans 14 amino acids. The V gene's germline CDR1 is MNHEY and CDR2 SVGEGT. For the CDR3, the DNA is TGTGCCAGCAGTTCCCAGGGGTCAGGGGAGACCCAGTACTTT. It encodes CASSSQGSGETQYF.

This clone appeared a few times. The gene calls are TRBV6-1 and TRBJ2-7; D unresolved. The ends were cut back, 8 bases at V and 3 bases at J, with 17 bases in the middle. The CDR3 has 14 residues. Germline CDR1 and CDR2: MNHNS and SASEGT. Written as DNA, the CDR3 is TGTGCCAGCTCCACCCCGGGCCTCCTCTACGAGCAGTACTTC. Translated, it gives CASSTPGLLYEQYF.

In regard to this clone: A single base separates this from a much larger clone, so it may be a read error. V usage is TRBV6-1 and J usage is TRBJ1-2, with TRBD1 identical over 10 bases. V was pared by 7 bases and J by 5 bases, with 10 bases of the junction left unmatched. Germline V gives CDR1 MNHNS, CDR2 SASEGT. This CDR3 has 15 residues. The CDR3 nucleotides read TGTGCCAGCAATGCCCTGGACAGGGGGGTATATGGCTACACCTTC. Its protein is CASNALDRGVYGYTF.

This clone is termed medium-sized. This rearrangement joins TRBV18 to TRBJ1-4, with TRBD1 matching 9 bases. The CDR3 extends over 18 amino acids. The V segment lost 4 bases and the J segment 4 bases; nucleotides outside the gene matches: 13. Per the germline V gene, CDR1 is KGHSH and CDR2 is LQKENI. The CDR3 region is CASSLTGTGIGSNEKLFF. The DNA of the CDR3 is TGTGCCAGCTCACTTACCGGGACAGGGATCGGGAGTAATGAAAAACTGTTTTTT.

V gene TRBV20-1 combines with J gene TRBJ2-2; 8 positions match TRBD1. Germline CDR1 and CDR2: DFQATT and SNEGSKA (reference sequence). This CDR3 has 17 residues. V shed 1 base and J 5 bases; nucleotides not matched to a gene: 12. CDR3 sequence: CSARALDRGVGTGELFF. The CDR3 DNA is TGCAGTGCTAGAGCCCTCGACAGGGGAGTTGGAACCGGGGAGCTGTTTTTT.

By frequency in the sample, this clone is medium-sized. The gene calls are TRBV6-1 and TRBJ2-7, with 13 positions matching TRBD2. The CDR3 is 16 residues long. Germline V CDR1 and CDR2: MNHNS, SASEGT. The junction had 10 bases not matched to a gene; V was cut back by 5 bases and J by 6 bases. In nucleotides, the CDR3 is TGTGCCAGCAGTCAAGGACTAGCGGGAGACGTGGTCGAGCAGTACTTC. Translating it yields CASSQGLAGDVVEQYF.

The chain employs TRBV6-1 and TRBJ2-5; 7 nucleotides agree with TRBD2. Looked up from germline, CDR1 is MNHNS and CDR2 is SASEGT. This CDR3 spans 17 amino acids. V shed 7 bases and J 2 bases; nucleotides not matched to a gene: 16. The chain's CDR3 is CASTRDPIMGGQETQYF. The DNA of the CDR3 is TGTGCCAGCACTCGGGACCCAATCATGGGAGGGCAAGAGACCCAGTACTTC.

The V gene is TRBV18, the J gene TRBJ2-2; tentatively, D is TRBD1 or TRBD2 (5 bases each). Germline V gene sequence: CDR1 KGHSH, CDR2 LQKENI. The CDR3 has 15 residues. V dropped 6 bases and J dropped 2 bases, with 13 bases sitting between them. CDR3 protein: CASSGGQINTGELFF. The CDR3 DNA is TGTGCCAGCTCTGGAGGACAAATAAACACCGGGGAGCTGTTTTTT.

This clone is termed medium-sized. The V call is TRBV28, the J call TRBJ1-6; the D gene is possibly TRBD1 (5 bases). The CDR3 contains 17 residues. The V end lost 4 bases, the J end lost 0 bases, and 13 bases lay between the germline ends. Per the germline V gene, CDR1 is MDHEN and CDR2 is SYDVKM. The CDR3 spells CASSWGRLSSYNSPLHF. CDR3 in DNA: TGTGCCAGCAGTTGGGGACGCTTGAGCTCCTATAATTCACCCCTCCACTTT.

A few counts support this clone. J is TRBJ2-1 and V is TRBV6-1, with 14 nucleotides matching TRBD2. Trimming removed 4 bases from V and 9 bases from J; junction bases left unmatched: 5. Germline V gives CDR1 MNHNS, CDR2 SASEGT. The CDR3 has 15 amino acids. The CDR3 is CASSVGLAGAGEQFF. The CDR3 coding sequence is TGTGCCAGCAGTGTGGGACTAGCGGGAGCGGGTGAGCAGTTCTTC.

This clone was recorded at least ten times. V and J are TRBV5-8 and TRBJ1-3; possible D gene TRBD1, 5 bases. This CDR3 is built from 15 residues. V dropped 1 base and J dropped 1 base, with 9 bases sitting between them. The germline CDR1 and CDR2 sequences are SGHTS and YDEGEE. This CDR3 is CASSLRGPSGNTIYF. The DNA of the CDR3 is TGTGCCAGCAGCTTGCGGGGACCATCTGGAAACACCATATATTTT.

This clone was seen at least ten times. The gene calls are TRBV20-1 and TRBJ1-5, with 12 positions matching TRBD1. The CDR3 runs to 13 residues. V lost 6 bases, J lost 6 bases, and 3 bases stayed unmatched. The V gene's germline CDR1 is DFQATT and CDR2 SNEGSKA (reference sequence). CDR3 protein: CSAGQGAGQPQHF. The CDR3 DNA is TGCAGTGCGGGACAGGGGGCGGGTCAGCCCCAGCATTTT.

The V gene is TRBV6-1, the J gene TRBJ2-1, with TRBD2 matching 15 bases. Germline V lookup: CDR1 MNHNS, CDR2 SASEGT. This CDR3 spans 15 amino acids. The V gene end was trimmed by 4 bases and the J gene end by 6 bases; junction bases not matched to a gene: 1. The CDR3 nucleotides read TGTGCCAGCAGTGGGACTAGCGGGGGGGCCAATGAGCAGTTCTTC. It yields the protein CASSGTSGGANEQFF.

The CDR3 protein is CASGQGGNTEAFF. CDR3 DNA sequence: TGCGCCAGCGGTCAGGGAGGAAACACTGAAGCTTTCTTT. The chain carries TRBV5-1 and TRBJ1-1; TRBD1 might be the D (5 bases). The CDR3 is made up of 13 amino acids. Germline CDR1 is SGHRS and CDR2 is YFSETQ. V was cut by 7 bases and J by 2 bases, with 12 bases left in between.

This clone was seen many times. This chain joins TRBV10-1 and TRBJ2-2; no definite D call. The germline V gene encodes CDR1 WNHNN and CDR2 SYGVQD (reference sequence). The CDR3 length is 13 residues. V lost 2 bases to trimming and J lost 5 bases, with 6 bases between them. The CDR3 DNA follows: TGCGCCAGCAGTGAGGGGTTGACCGGGGAGCTGTTTTTT. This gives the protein CASSEGLTGELFF.

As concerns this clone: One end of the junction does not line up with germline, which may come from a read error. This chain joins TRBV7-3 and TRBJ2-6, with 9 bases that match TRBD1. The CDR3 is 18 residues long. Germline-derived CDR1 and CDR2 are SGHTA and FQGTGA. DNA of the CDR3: TGTGCCAGCAGCAAGACACAGGGGGCGCCCTCTGGGGACAACGTCCTGACTTTC. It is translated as CASSKTQGAPSGDNVLTF.

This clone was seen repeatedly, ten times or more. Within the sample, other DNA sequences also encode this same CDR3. The CDR3 sequence: CASSPGLAGVEQYF. In DNA, the CDR3 is TGTGCCAGCAGCCCGGGACTAGCGGGAGTTGAGCAGTACTTC. The rearrangement joins TRBV13 to TRBJ2-7, with 14 bases lining up with TRBD2. CDR3 length: 14 residues. Per the germline V gene, CDR1 is PRHDT and CDR2 is FYEKMQ (reference sequence). V trimming: 5 bases; J trimming: 7 bases; junction bases outside the gene matches: 4.

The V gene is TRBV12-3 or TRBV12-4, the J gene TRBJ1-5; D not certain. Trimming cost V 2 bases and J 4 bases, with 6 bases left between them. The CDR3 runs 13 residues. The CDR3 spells CASSLRENQPQHF. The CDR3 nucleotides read TGTGCCAGCAGTTTAAGGGAAAATCAGCCCCAGCATTTT.

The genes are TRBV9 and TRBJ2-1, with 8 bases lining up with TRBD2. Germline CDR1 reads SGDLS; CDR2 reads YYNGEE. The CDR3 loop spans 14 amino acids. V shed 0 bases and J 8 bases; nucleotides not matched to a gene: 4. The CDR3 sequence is CASSVGSGSYEQFF. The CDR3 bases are TGTGCCAGCAGCGTAGGAAGCGGGAGTTATGAGCAGTTCTTC.

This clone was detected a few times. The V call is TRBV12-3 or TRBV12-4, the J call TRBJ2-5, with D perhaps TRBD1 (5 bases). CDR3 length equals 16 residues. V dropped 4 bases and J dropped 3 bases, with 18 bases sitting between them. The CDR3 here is CASSSYSYRGEETQYF. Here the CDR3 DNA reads TGTGCCAGCAGTTCGTATTCATATAGGGGTGAAGAGACCCAGTACTTC.